This T cell receptor beta chain was identified in a study of CD8+CD57+ T cells in acquired aplastic anemia (dated by TCRdb to the late 2010s). About the full investigation: DNA extracted from sorted CD4+ and CD8+ cells had a mean of about 3.2 ug, with a range of roughly 0.18 to 27.4 ug. For healthy donor samples, the average read count was about 9.9 million for CD4+ cells and roughly 12 million for CD8+ cells. Beyond this particular receptor, the publication reports: Fewer than 35 CD8+ CDR3 sequences were found to be shared between patients and controls, but these sequences appeared to be highly expressed in patients and within the immunodominant clones of the patients. Between patients and healthy controls, no significant difference in CD8+ Simpson's diversity was found (P=0.060).

V is pared back by 3 bases and J by 2 bases, with 11 bases lying between the germline termini. The CDR3 starts with the cysteine, ends with the phenylalanine, and has 14 residues. Kept here is only the CDR3 DNA, which spans 42 bases and is read in frame from base 1. TCR beta VDJ combination and CDR3 sequence profiling used genomic DNA as the template. TCR repertoire sequencing was run on an Illumina HiSeq 2000. The paper's processing steps were these. TRBV/TRBJ rearrangement plots, CDR3 size and DJ length profiles, and Simpson's diversity index were used to assess repertoires. Whichever DNA sequence was most abundant in the deep sequencing data was defined as the immunodominant clone. CDR3 amino acid sequences were checked for sharing across subjects and were also compared against the VDJdb database and published repertoires. Through fastp at Q25 and MiXCR, TCRdb rebuilt clones from the public reads, retaining in-frame beta chains. When rows share a CDR3 protein, they turn into one entry using the most common DNA and genes. In this record, the V and J calls reflect TCRdb's handling and not the investigators' own analysis. This sample gives 400,000 to 450,000 distinct CDR3 sequences in total; approximately 70% of them show up just once. The ten top clones hold 4% of the sample.

The study deep-sequenced TCR repertoires of sorted CD4+ and CD8+ blood T cells from severe aplastic anemia patients and healthy subjects. Ficoll-Paque density gradient centrifugation was used to isolate peripheral blood mononuclear cells. Before DNA extraction, CD4+ and CD8+ T cells were sorted by FACS or by magnetic beads. The sample holds a few counts of this clonotype. The clone's antigen remains unknown. Base qualities are not provided; no much larger clone lies one nucleotide away. The chain joins TRBV12-3 or TRBV12-4 to TRBJ2-7; a tentative D match to TRBD1 spans 6 bases. The sample was sorted CD4+, CD8+, or CD8+CD57+ T cells (not recorded which) from PBMCs. This receptor was identified in a human donor in good health, serving as a control. The nucleotide sequence is given as TGTGCCAGCAGTTTCGTCGGACAGCCCTACGAGCAGTACTTC. This sequence encodes CASSFVGQPYEQYF.